This TCR beta chain derives from a study of T-cell memory formation after mild COVID-19 (dated by TCRdb to the early 2020s). Notes on the research overall: TCR sequence clusters from the two donors were largely donor specific. In two donors, T-cell clones that expanded and contracted after mild COVID-19 were tracked by sequencing TCRalpha and TCRbeta repertoires over time. The cohort was made up of two young adult volunteers, one female and one male, who were previously healthy.

Ficoll-Paque density gradient centrifugation was used to isolate PBMCs. Sequencing was carried out with an Illumina NovaSeq 6000. Using 5'RACE with constant-segment primers, TCRalpha and TCRbeta cDNA libraries were constructed, with sample barcodes and unique molecular identifiers added in the process. Trizol reagent was used to extract RNA from every sample. Libraries were amplified in two PCR steps, with a second sample barcode and Illumina TruSeq adapters added in the second step. Sequencing of the libraries was done on an Illumina NovaSeq, producing 2 x 150 bp paired-end reads. As for how the authors treated the data: With migec v1.2.7, reads were demultiplexed and then collapsed into UMI-guided consensus sequences. With mixcr v2.1.11, UMI consensuses were aligned to TRA and TRB V and J templates and assembled into clonotypes. Expanded or contracted clonotypes were those called significant by both edgeR and NoisET, with noise models trained on biological replicates. For edgeR calls, the cutoffs were a false discovery rate-adjusted p below 0.01 and a log2 fold-change threshold of 1. As an exploratory analysis of dynamics, max-normalized trajectories of the 1000 most abundant clonotypes were examined with PCA combined with hierarchical clustering. Separately sequenced CD4+ and CD8+ repertoires were used to assign the CD4 or CD8 phenotype of responding clones. TCRdb handled the public reads itself, with Q25 trimming in fastp and clone calling in MiXCR, and kept productive beta chains. Rows are combined by CDR3 protein, so each entry shows the most common genes and DNA. These V and J calls derive from TCRdb rather than the authors' analysis. Here the sample has some 410,000 distinct CDR3 sequences; around 22% occur a single time. Together, the top ten hold around 14% of the sample.

The investigation overall reported the following: Whether the second-wave clones peaking on day 37 were SARS-CoV-2 specific was not confirmed. Balanced CD4/CD8 phenotypes were observed for clones contracting from day 15 to 85, whereas a bias towards CD4+ was observed for a second wave of clones expanding from day 15 to 37. Contracting CD4+ clones appeared mostly in the CM and EM memory subsets, whereas CD8+ clones were enriched in EMRA. The study covered only a couple of mild cases, and larger cohorts including severe cases with pre-infection samples were considered necessary. Some responding clones were found in pre-infection memory, which suggests that pre-existing cross-reactive memory T cells took part in the SARS-CoV-2 response.

Notes on this clonotype: Its binding antigen is unknown. Base-call qualities are not available, and no considerably larger clone is one nucleotide away.

This sequence originates from an adult woman who had mild COVID-19 (a few samples of this study predate the infection). The sample titles of this study are shuffled in the database, so cell type and time point are left out; the donor was told from shared clones. Sequenced sample: PBMCs or a T cell subset sorted from them (not recorded which).

CDR3 protein: CASSLGRTGIAFF. The DNA reads as follows: TGTGCCAGCAGCTTGGGGAGAACAGGGATAGCTTTCTTT. The V and J genes are TRBV5-5 and TRBJ1-1, and perhaps TRBD1 as D gene, on 6 matching bases. The junction shows trimming of 0 bases on V and 10 bases on J, plus 13 bases between the germline ends. The CDR3 measures 13 amino acids from cysteine to phenylalanine. The read is trimmed to its CDR3 DNA, 39 bases read in frame from base 1. From the germline V gene (reference sequence), CDR1 is SGHKS and CDR2 is YYEKEE.